These T cell receptor beta chains were read from a single sample in a study of OX40 agonist ivuxolimab in advanced cancers. Profiled with immunoSEQ multiplex PCR; TCRdb holds only in-frame clones, not every one. The sample includes 85,000 to 95,000 clones, 80% to 90% seen only once; the top ten take approximately 0.3%. The sample was CD4+ or CD8+ T cells sorted from blood, taken in a trial of the OX40 agonist ivuxolimab. The source of these receptors is an adult with an advanced solid tumor such as melanoma, head and neck, liver or kidney cancer. Each CDR3 is given with its conserved first and last residue. D genes are given only for firm matches.

j_call	v_call	d_call	cdr3_nt	cdr3_aa
TRBJ2-1	TRBV6-1	TRBD2	TGTGCCAGCATATTCGGGACTAGCGGGAAGAATGAGCAGTTCTTC	CASIFGTSGKNEQFF
TRBJ2-2	TRBV27	-	TGTGCCAGCAGTTTAATAGGGCGGCAAAACACCGGGGAGCTGTTTTTT	CASSLIGRQNTGELFF
TRBJ2-7	TRBV11-2	TRBD1	TGTGCCAGCAGCTTCGGGACAGCGCAAGGGTACGAGCAGTACTTC	CASSFGTAQGYEQYF
TRBJ2-3	TRBV5-1	-	TGCGCCAGCAGCCCCGACAGTCGAACGCAGTATTTT	CASSPDSRTQYF
TRBJ2-5	TRBV7-9	-	TGTGCCAGCAGCCCCACAGAGACCCAGTACTTC	CASSPTETQYF
TRBJ1-2	TRBV5-8	TRBD1	TGTGCCAGCAGCAGTCTACAGGGGGCGTATGGCTACACCTTC	CASSSLQGAYGYTF
TRBJ1-4	TRBV7-7	-	TGTGCTAGCAGCTTAGTCAGCAATCGGAAACTGTTTTTT	CASSLVSNRKLFF
TRBJ2-3	TRBV5-1	-	TGCGCCAGCAGCTTGGCCGGGGACAATACGCAGTATTTT	CASSLAGDNTQYF
TRBJ2-7	TRBV7-2	-	TGTGCCAGCAGCTTAGTTGGTGGAGGGGTAACAAACGAGCAGTACTTC	CASSLVGGGVTNEQYF
TRBJ2-7	TRBV28	-	TGTGCCAGCAGTTTAAGTGGATACGAGCAGTACTTC	CASSLSGYEQYF
TRBJ1-1	TRBV28	-	TGTGCCAGCAATGAGTGGGGCAAGGGACGGGCGAACACTGAAGCTTTCTTT	CASNEWGKGRANTEAFF